These T cell receptor beta chains were read from a single sample in a study of T cells in Graves' hyperthyroidism and ophthalmopathy. TCRdb reanalysed the multiplex PCR reads using MiXCR and keeps one entry per CDR3 protein. The table records some 600,000 distinct CDR3 sequences, approximately 13% of them present only once. The specimen was blood. The receptors were sampled from a woman between 25 and 40 years old with Graves' hyperthyroidism that later progressed to Graves' ophthalmopathy. The CDR3 runs from the conserved cysteine through the conserved F or W. D genes are given only for firm matches. For some rows the clone size is stated as once, few or many, or as a class when expanded; others skip it.

v_call	d_call	clone_size	cdr3_aa
TRBV5-1	NA	many	CASSSPGRSYEQYF
TRBV6-2/TRBV6-3	TRBD2	many	CASLASGYEQYF
TRBV7-9	NA	many	CASSPGEESSPLHF
TRBV18	TRBD1	NA	CASSPPRTGEQTQYF
TRBV2	NA	many	CASRGRPPSYEQYF
TRBV5-1	NA	few	CASSPGDQSSTDTQYF
TRBV18	NA	NA	CASSPRTEISYNEQFF
TRBV14	NA	NA	CASSSGPPYEQYF
TRBV2	TRBD2	many	CASSHPGLAGQEQYF
TRBV20-1	TRBD1	many	CSATGTGLGERGNEQFF
TRBV30	TRBD2	many	CAWSPLAGGYNEQFF
TRBV18	NA	many	CASSPGGLRETQYF
TRBV7-9	NA	NA	CASSFSALTPNTGELFF
TRBV6-1	NA	few	CASSGVGRGRGTDTQYF
TRBV28	TRBD2	many	CASSLSGGGQETQYF
TRBV7-2	TRBD2	many	CASSPGLAGVGLDTQYF
TRBV11-3	TRBD2	few	CASRTGLAGGSLYNEQFF
TRBV13	NA	few	CASSLGVAFGATEQYF
TRBV7-2	NA	many	CASSSPLLYGYTF
TRBV20-1	TRBD1	many	CSARDRAGGYEQYF
TRBV2	NA	many	CASSDYTILSYEQYF
TRBV20-1	TRBD1	NA	CSARDRGYQPQHF
TRBV30	NA	NA	CAWTRRGAGYGYTF
TRBV30	NA	few	CAWSQTRWTFAKNIQYF
TRBV11-3	TRBD1	many	CASSSGQGSQETQYF
TRBV11-2	NA	many	CASSLEGMNTEAFF